This TCR beta chain was recorded in a study of control samples from healthy donors and cancer patients. The assay was immunoSEQ multiplex PCR, and TCRdb's table has in-frame clones only and misses some. The sample has 150,000 or so clones, about 89% seen once. Germline CDR1 SEHNR, CDR2 FQNEAQ (reference sequence). The V and J ends lost 5 bases and 1 base respectively, with 14 bases between them. The CDR3 is made up of 15 amino acids. Sequencing was carried out using blood. The sequence derives from a man between 18 and 35 years old in good health. The chain employs TRBV7-9 and TRBJ1-1, with D possibly TRBD1 on 5 matching bases. CDR3 sequence: CASSRRGFGNTEAFF. Here the CDR3 DNA reads TGTGCCAGCAGCCGTAGGGGTTTCGGGAACACTGAAGCTTTCTTT. Full variable domain (remainder filled in from reference TRBV7-9 and TRBJ1-1): DTGVSQNPRHKITKRGQNVTFRCDPISEHNRLYWYRQTLGQGPEFLTYFQNEAQLEKSRLLSDRFSAERPKGSFSTLEIQRTEQGDSAMYLCASSRRGFGNTEAFFGQGTRLTVV.